The 21 T cell receptor beta chains given below trace back to one sample, sequenced in a study of T cell repertoires in cytomegalovirus infection. Using its own MiXCR run on the reads, TCRdb lists one record per CDR3 protein. The repertoire holds 450,000 to 600,000 distinct CDR3 sequences, with around a third as singletons. These receptors have no known antigen. The sample was cultured PBMCs, taken from culture after CMV antigen stimulation. These receptor sequences come from a human donor in good health (CMV status not recorded). Some clones in this sample may be carry-over from other donors' samples.

This clonotype showed up just a few times. J is TRBJ1-5 and V is TRBV6-6; unclear D gene. Deletions cut 6 bases from V and 6 bases from J, with 9 bases between. This CDR3 contains 12 residues. Germline V lookup: CDR1 MNHNY, CDR2 SVGAGI (reference sequence). This CDR3 is CASRGFLQPQHF. In DNA, the CDR3 is TGTGCCAGCAGGGGGTTCCTTCAGCCCCAGCATTTT.

This clonotype was found once. V is TRBV6-2 or TRBV6-3 and J is TRBJ2-7, with D possibly being TRBD1 (6 bases). Germline-derived CDR1 and CDR2 are MNHEY and SVGEGT. The CDR3 spans 12 residues. V was clipped by 2 bases and J by 6 bases, with 8 bases between them. The CDR3 DNA follows: TGTGCCAGCAGTTACCCGGACAGCGAGCAGTACGTC. This codes for CASSYPDSEQYV.

This clonotype was counted at least ten times. The rearrangement joins TRBV7-2 to TRBJ1-1, with unresolved D. Germline CDR1 reads SGHTA; CDR2 reads FQGNSA. Between the trimmed V and J ends, which lost 2 bases and 1 base, there was a span of 5 bases. This CDR3 region has 13 residues. The CDR3 DNA sequence: TGTGCCAGCAGCTTAAGAGGGAACACTGAAGCTTTCTTT. The encoded protein is CASSLRGNTEAFF.

This clonotype appeared a few times. The J gene is TRBJ2-7, the V gene TRBV6-1; TRBD2 agrees at 10 bases. Losses at the gene ends were 2 bases for V and 4 bases for J; bases not matched to a gene: 5. The germline gives CDR1 MNHNS, CDR2 SASEGT. The CDR3 has 15 amino acids. DNA of the CDR3: TGTGCCAGCAGTGAACGAGCGGGAGGGAAATACGAGCAGTACGTC. Translating it yields CASSERAGGKYEQYV.

This clonotype has only a few counts. V usage is TRBV4-2 and J usage is TRBJ2-3, with a weak D call TRBD2 (5 bases). Germline values: CDR1 LGHNA, CDR2 YNFKEQ. The germline V and J ends were trimmed by 3 bases and 2 bases, with 15 bases remaining between them. This CDR3 has 16 residues. DNA for the CDR3: TGTGCCAGCAGCCACGGCCCGGCGGGCTCCACAGATACGCAGTATTTT. Its translation is CASSHGPAGSTDTQYF.

This clonotype has more than one count but fewer than ten. V is TRBV2 and J is TRBJ2-6, with 12 bases fitting TRBD2. Germline V CDR1 and CDR2: SNHLY, FYNNEI. Trimming took 10 bases from V and 2 from J; bases not matched to a gene: 6. CDR3 length: 16 amino acids. CDR3 sequence: CATRLAGVAGANVLTF. The CDR3 DNA sequence: TGTGCCACCAGACTAGCGGGAGTAGCTGGGGCCAACGTCCTGACTTTC.

The chain couples TRBV7-8 to TRBJ1-4, with D perhaps matching TRBD1 (6 bases). With 5 bases removed from V and 1 base from J, the gap between germline ends came to 8 bases. The CDR3 is 14 residues long. Looked up from germline, CDR1 is SGHVS and CDR2 is FQNEAQ. The CDR3 loop is CASSATGTNEKLFF. The CDR3 DNA is TGTGCCAGCAGCGCGACAGGAACTAATGAAAAACTGTTTTTT.

The rearrangement links TRBV19 to TRBJ1-2; no clear D gene. This CDR3 is built from 14 residues. The V and J ends lost 3 bases and 7 bases respectively, with 15 bases between them. Germline V gene lookup returns CDR1 LNHDA and CDR2 SQIVND (reference sequence). The CDR3 region is CASSIVGGDTGYTF. The CDR3 DNA reads TGTGCCAGTAGTATTGTGGGTGGAGATACTGGCTACACCTTC.

This clonotype has ten or more counts. The V gene is TRBV7-2, the J gene TRBJ2-3, with D perhaps being TRBD1 or TRBD2 (5 bases each). This CDR3 spans 15 amino acids. The V gene lost 2 bases and the J gene lost 2 bases, with 11 bases spanning the gap. The germline gives CDR1 SGHTA, CDR2 FQGNSA. CDR3 sequence: CASSLRDGPTDTQYF. CDR3 sequence (DNA): TGTGCCAGCAGCTTAAGGGACGGCCCCACAGATACGCAGTATTTT. The full variable domain, its missing parts supplied by reference TRBV7-2 and TRBJ2-3, is GAGVSQSPSNKVTEKGKDVELRCDPISGHTALYWYRQSLGQGLEFLIYFQGNSAPDKSGLPSDRFSAERTGGSVSTLTIQRTQQEDSAVYLCASSLRDGPTDTQYFGPGTRLTVL.

The chain employs TRBV6-8 and TRBJ1-2; the D is unclear. Trimming removed 7 bases at V and 0 bases at J, with 9 bases between. CDR3 size: 13 residues. Germline V lookup: CDR1 MNHGY, CDR2 SAAAGT. CDR3 loop: CASTEAANYGYTF. In DNA, the CDR3 is TGTGCCAGCACCGAGGCAGCTAACTATGGCTACACCTTC.

This clonotype was detected a few times. V and J are TRBV7-9 and TRBJ2-3, with TRBD2 identical over 7 bases. The CDR3 is 16 residues long. The germline V gene has CDR1 SEHNR and CDR2 FQNEAQ (reference sequence). After removal of 1 base from V and 4 bases from J, the junction contained 8 bases not matched to a gene. CDR3 DNA sequence: TGTGCCAGCAGCTTAGGACCCGCGGGAGTTGCAGATACGCAGTATTTT. It is translated as CASSLGPAGVADTQYF.

The chain is built from TRBV18 and TRBJ2-7; D possibly corresponds to TRBD1 (6 bases). V lost 0 bases to trimming and J lost 0 bases, with 6 bases between them. Looked up from germline, CDR1 is KGHSH and CDR2 is LQKENI. This CDR3 region has 14 residues. CDR3 residues: CASSPPDSSYEQYF. CDR3 DNA: TGTGCCAGCTCACCACCGGACAGCTCCTACGAGCAGTACTTC.

The gene calls are TRBV7-2 and TRBJ2-5, with 16 bases aligning to TRBD2. Trimming removed 5 bases from V and 7 bases from J; junction bases left unmatched: 7. Germline V lookup: CDR1 SGHTA, CDR2 FQGNSA. This CDR3 has 16 residues. CDR3 protein: CASSRGLAGGPGTQYF. DNA for the CDR3: TGTGCCAGCAGCAGGGGACTAGCGGGAGGGCCTGGGACCCAGTACTTC.

The chain couples TRBV27 to TRBJ2-6; 9 nucleotides align to TRBD1. The CDR3 is made up of 18 amino acids. The V segment lost 1 base and the J segment 1 base; nucleotides outside the gene matches: 5. Germline V gives CDR1 MNHEY, CDR2 SMNVEV (reference sequence). Here the CDR3 reads CASSLWGQGGSGANVLTF. In nucleotides, the CDR3 is TGTGCCAGCAGTTTATGGGGACAGGGAGGGTCTGGGGCCAACGTCCTGACTTTC.

This clonotype occurred a few times. This chain connects TRBV7-9 to TRBJ1-2, with a tentative D call TRBD1 (5 bases). The CDR3 length is 14 residues. Germline CDR1 and CDR2: SEHNR and FQNEAQ (reference sequence). Trimming took off 2 bases at V and 8 bases at J, with 15 bases between the two ends. The CDR3 region is CASSLSYGGEGYTF. CDR3 nucleotides: TGTGCCAGCAGCTTATCCTACGGAGGGGAGGGCTACACCTTC.

The V gene is TRBV7-9, the J gene TRBJ2-3; 7 positions agree with TRBD1. CDR1 and CDR2 (germline): SEHNR, FQNEAQ (reference sequence). J gave up 11 bases and V 5 bases, and 7 bases lay outside the gene matches. The CDR3 is made up of 12 amino acids. The CDR3 nucleotides are TGTGCCAGCAGCGCCGACAGGGTGAAGCAGTATTTT. It is translated as CASSADRVKQYF.

This clonotype showed up many times. The genes are TRBV7-9 and TRBJ2-3; the D gene is possibly TRBD2 (6 bases). Trimming cost V 6 bases and J 4 bases, with 14 bases left between them. Germline V gene sequence: CDR1 SEHNR, CDR2 FQNEAQ (reference sequence). The CDR3 runs 14 residues. The CDR3, as DNA: TGTGCCAGCAGTTCGGGACTCCCCCCAGATACGCAGTATTTT. Translating it yields CASSSGLPPDTQYF.

The genes are TRBV2 and TRBJ2-5, with 7 nucleotides matching TRBD1. This CDR3 has 15 residues. J gave up 3 bases and V 6 bases, and 10 bases lay outside the gene matches. Germline-derived CDR1 and CDR2 are SNHLY and FYNNEI. For the CDR3, the DNA is TGTGCCAGCAGCCTAAGAATAGACAGGGAAGAGACCCAGTACTTC. It specifies CASSLRIDREETQYF.

By frequency in the sample, this clonotype is medium-sized. This chain joins TRBV7-6 and TRBJ2-3; D gene uncertain. Per the germline V gene, CDR1 is SGHVS and CDR2 is FNYEAQ. The CDR3 spans 13 residues. Trimming removed 0 bases at V and 6 bases at J, with 7 bases between. CDR3 region: CASSLAQWDTQYF. The CDR3, as DNA: TGTGCCAGCAGCTTAGCCCAGTGGGATACGCAGTATTTT.

The V gene is TRBV27, the J gene TRBJ2-3; 10 bases are a match to TRBD2. CDR1 and CDR2 (germline): MNHEY, SMNVEV (reference sequence). The ends lost 1 base at V and 3 bases at J; junction bases unmatched: 4. The CDR3 extends over 16 amino acids. Here the CDR3 reads CASSLWGTSATDTQYF. Here the CDR3 DNA reads TGTGCCAGCAGTTTATGGGGGACTAGCGCAACAGATACGCAGTATTTT.

This chain joins TRBV6-5 and TRBJ1-5; possible D gene TRBD1, 5 bases. V lost 8 bases and J 2 bases, leaving 16 bases between the germline ends. Germline V gives CDR1 MNHEY, CDR2 SVGAGI. The CDR3 loop spans 15 amino acids. In DNA form, the CDR3 reads TGTGCCAGCGGAAAAGGGGAGTATGGCAATCAGCCCCAGCATTTT. This sequence encodes CASGKGEYGNQPQHF.